This T cell receptor beta chain was sequenced for a study of T cell responses to AZD1222 COVID-19 vaccine. Regarding this clone: Its matching antigen is unknown.

The repertoire was sequenced with immunoSEQ multiplex PCR; TCRdb's copy has only in-frame clones and lacks some. Of some 150,000 clones in the sample, approximately 88% were seen once. Points from the study as a whole: Clonal diversity may have been underestimated in mostly white British donors. Sampled repertoires all dated from after the peak T cell response. Spike as a whole was targeted by vaccine-associated CD4 TCRs, dominant at 160-218 and 743-854. Only five or six AZD1222 recipients tested seropositive at baseline.

Germline CDR1 MDHEN, CDR2 SYDVKM. The CDR3 contains 14 residues. V lost 2 bases and J lost 8, with 12 bases in between. Here the sequenced sample was peripheral blood, taken on day 0 of MenACWY control vaccination. The gene calls are TRBV28 and TRBJ1-4; D possibly corresponds to TRBD1 (5 bases). This TCR was sampled from an adult in good health. The CDR3 is CASSLSGGGEKLFF. DNA of the CDR3: TGTGCCAGCAGTTTAAGCGGGGGAGGGGAAAAACTGTTTTTT.